This TCR beta chain was identified in a study of shared clonotypes between healthy human individuals. Deep-level assay runs were performed. Profiling relied on immunoSEQ multiplex PCR, and the TCRdb table lists in-frame clones only, not all of them. The sample has over 400,000 clones, roughly 80% seen once. This clone appeared a few times. Material for sequencing was PBMCs. The sequence derives from a woman in her 40s in good health. Some clones in this sample may be carry-over from other donors' samples.

The DNA of the CDR3 is TGCGCCAGCAGCTTGGTCGGGAGGGCCTCCTACGAGCAGTACTTC. This gives the protein CASSLVGRASYEQYF. J is TRBJ2-7 and V is TRBV5-1; TRBD2 matches 8 bases. CDR1 is SGHRS and CDR2 is YFSETQ in the germline V gene. This CDR3 has 15 amino acids. Trimming removed 0 bases from V and 0 bases from J; junction bases left unmatched: 2.